The 10 T cell receptor beta chains presented below share a single source sample, sequenced in a study of beta chain features in type 1 diabetes. Every isolated RNA sample was fully reverse transcribed, so sequencing captured expressed TCRB transcripts. Profiled with immunoSEQ multiplex PCR; TCRdb holds only in-frame clones, not every one. The table includes approximately 150,000 clones, around 9.3% detected once. The source material was naive CD4+ T cells from blood. The receptors were sampled from a man aged 18 to 29 in good health.

This clone was counted only a few times. This chain joins TRBV5-1 and TRBJ2-5, with TRBD1 matching 7 bases. Trimming took 6 bases from V and 3 from J; bases not matched to a gene: 11. The CDR3 sequence is 15 residues long. Germline assignment: CDR1 SGHRS and CDR2 YFSETQ. CDR3 bases: TGCGCCAGCACCTCGGCACAGGGGCAGAAAGAGACCCAGTACTTC. Its translation: CASTSAQGQKETQYF.

V is TRBV5-1 and J is TRBJ2-5; D is perhaps TRBD2 (6 bases). The DNA matches TRBJ2-7 better at its end, which makes the J call doubtful. The CDR3 is 12 amino acids. Germline V gives CDR1 SGHRS, CDR2 YFSETQ. The DNA of the CDR3 is TGCGCCAGCAGCCCGGCGGGGTACGAGCAGTACTTC. Translation: CASSPAGYEQYF.

This clone occurred a few times. This chain links TRBV20-1 with TRBJ1-4; the D gene is possibly TRBD1 (5 bases). V was clipped by 6 bases and J by 8 bases, with 10 bases between them. Germline values: CDR1 DFQATT, CDR2 SNEGSKA (reference sequence). This CDR3 is 11 amino acids long. The CDR3 reads CSALPGEKLFF. The CDR3 bases are TGCAGTGCCCTTCCAGGGGAAAAACTGTTTTTT.

The gene calls are TRBV21-1 and TRBJ1-5; TRBD1 is the table's D call and was not checked against the DNA. TRBV21-1 is an annotated pseudogene. The CDR3 is 15 residues long. The CDR3 DNA reads TGTGCCACATTAGGACAGGGGACTAGGTGTCAGCCCCAGCATTTT. Translated: CATLGQGTRCQPQHF.

This clone turned up a few times. Other nucleotide sequences in the sample specify the same CDR3. The rearrangement links TRBV5-1 to TRBJ1-5; D is possibly TRBD1 (6 bases). The germline V gene has CDR1 SGHRS and CDR2 YFSETQ. V was pared by 4 bases and J by 3 bases, with 11 bases between. CDR3 length equals 14 residues. CDR3 residues: CASSTGQPNQPQHF. In DNA, the CDR3 is TGCGCCAGCAGCACCGGACAGCCCAATCAGCCCCAGCATTTT.

This clone turned up a few times. The genes are TRBV9 and TRBJ2-7; 8 positions agree with TRBD2. The germline V gene encodes CDR1 SGDLS and CDR2 YYNGEE. The J segment lost 0 bases and the V segment lost 2 bases, leaving 7 bases of the junction unmatched. There are 16 residues in the CDR3. The CDR3: CASSVEAGAYSYEQYF. In DNA, the CDR3 is TGTGCCAGCAGCGTCGAAGCGGGGGCCTACTCCTACGAGCAGTACTTC.

This chain joins TRBV30 and TRBJ2-1, with D maybe TRBD1 (6 bases). Looked up from germline, CDR1 is GTSNPN and CDR2 is SVGIG (reference sequence). V lost 0 bases to trimming and J lost 8 bases, with 17 bases between them. The CDR3 spans 15 residues. For the CDR3, the DNA is TGTGCCTGGAGTGTCCAGGGGCTAAATCCCTATGAGCAGTTCTTC. Its protein is CAWSVQGLNPYEQFF.

This clone showed up just a few times. This chain joins TRBV5-1 and TRBJ2-2; 8 positions agree with TRBD2. The CDR3 spans 15 residues. J was trimmed by 3 bases and V by 5 bases; bases with no gene match: 6. The V gene's germline CDR1 is SGHRS and CDR2 YFSETQ. In nucleotides, the CDR3 is TGCGCCAGCAGTCACCCGGGACTAGACACCGGGGAGCTGTTTTTT. Protein product: CASSHPGLDTGELFF.

This clone was seen a few times. The rearrangement uses TRBV18 and TRBJ2-5; a possible D gene is TRBD1 (6 bases). Per the germline V gene, CDR1 is KGHSH and CDR2 is LQKENI. Trimming removed 3 bases from V and 2 bases from J, with 13 bases in between. The CDR3 extends over 15 amino acids. CDR3 sequence (DNA): TGTGCCAGCTCACCGGTTTGGACAGCACAAGAGACCCAGTACTTC. This encodes CASSPVWTAQETQYF.

This chain links TRBV6-5 with TRBJ1-1; TRBD1 matches 9 bases. CDR1 and CDR2 from the germline V gene are MNHEY and SVGAGI. J gave up 7 bases and V 7 bases, and 10 bases lay outside the gene matches. The CDR3 is 14 residues long. DNA of the CDR3: TGTGCCAGCATGTTACAGGGGGCGAGGGGTGAAGCTTTCTTT. Translation: CASMLQGARGEAFF.